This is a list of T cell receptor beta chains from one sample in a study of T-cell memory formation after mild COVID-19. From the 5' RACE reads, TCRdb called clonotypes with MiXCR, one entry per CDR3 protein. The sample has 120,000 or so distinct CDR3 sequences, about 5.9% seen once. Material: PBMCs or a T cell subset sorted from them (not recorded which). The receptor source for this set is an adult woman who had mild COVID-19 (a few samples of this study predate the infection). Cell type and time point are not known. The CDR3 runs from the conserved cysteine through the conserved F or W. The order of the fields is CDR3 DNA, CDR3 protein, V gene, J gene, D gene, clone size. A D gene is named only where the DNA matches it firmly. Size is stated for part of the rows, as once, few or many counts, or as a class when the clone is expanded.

DNA: TGTGCCAGCAGTTATGGGACAGGGCATCGTACAGATACGCAGTATTTT
CDR3: CASSYGTGHRTDTQYF
V: TRBV6-6
J: TRBJ2-3
D: TRBD1
size: few

DNA: TGTGCCAGCAGCGGGGGGGCCTCCTACGAGCAGTACTTC
CDR3: CASSGGASYEQYF
V: TRBV7-3
J: TRBJ2-7
D: .
size: .

DNA: TGTGCCAGCAGCCGGGGGGACAGGGATTCCTATGGCTACACCTTC
CDR3: CASSRGDRDSYGYTF
V: TRBV7-2
J: TRBJ1-2
D: TRBD1
size: .

DNA: TGTGCCATCAGTCCGACTAGCGGGGCCTCCTACAATGAGCAGTTCTTC
CDR3: CAISPTSGASYNEQFF
V: TRBV10-3
J: TRBJ2-1
D: TRBD2
size: .

DNA: TGTGCCAGCACCCCCGGGGCCAGCAGACATGGCTACACCTTC
CDR3: CASTPGASRHGYTF
V: TRBV7-9
J: TRBJ1-2
D: .
size: few

DNA: TGTGCCAGCTCACCTCGGACAGAATCTGGTTACGAGCAGTACTTC
CDR3: CASSPRTESGYEQYF
V: TRBV18
J: TRBJ2-7
D: .
size: many

DNA: TGCGCCAGCAGCCCCGGTGGGGCGTCCTACAATGAGCAGTTCTTC
CDR3: CASSPGGASYNEQFF
V: TRBV5-1
J: TRBJ2-1
D: .
size: many

DNA: TGTGCCATCAACCGGGGGCGGGAGACCCAGTACTTC
CDR3: CAINRGRETQYF
V: TRBV10-3
J: TRBJ2-5
D: .
size: many

DNA: TGTGCCAGCAGCTTCGGCGCGGAGTTCACAGATACGCAGTATTTT
CDR3: CASSFGAEFTDTQYF
V: TRBV7-9
J: TRBJ2-3
D: .
size: .

DNA: TGTGCCAGCGCTAACGACAGGCGTGGCTACACCTTC
CDR3: CASANDRRGYTF
V: TRBV11-2
J: TRBJ1-2
D: .
size: few